A single sample is the source of the 28 T cell receptor beta chains below, sequenced in a study of cytomegalovirus exposure and HLA in healthy donors. Researchers ran the PCR with 60 Vbeta and 13 Jbeta primers. Assay used: immunoSEQ multiplex PCR; TCRdb lists only in-frame clones, some missing. The sample has 150,000 to 200,000 clones, roughly four fifths seen once. Sample: PBMCs. Receptors were obtained from a man between 18 and 29 years old in good health and CMV-seronegative.

This clone was seen a few times. V usage is TRBV6-4 and J usage is TRBJ2-1; 8 bases agree with TRBD2. This CDR3 spans 13 amino acids. Germline V gives CDR1 MRHNA, CDR2 SNTAGT. J lost 12 bases, V lost 3 bases, and 7 bases had no gene match. CDR3 sequence reads: CASSEVERGLQFF. The CDR3 DNA is TGTGCCAGCAGTGAGGTAGAGCGGGGGCTGCAGTTCTTC.

As for this clone: One end of the junction does not line up with germline, which may come from a read error. The chain uses TRBV5-4 and TRBJ2-5; TRBD2 aligns across 10 bases. The CDR3 runs 17 residues. Germline lookup yields CDR1 SGHNT and CDR2 YYREEE (reference sequence). The DNA of the CDR3 is TGTGCCGGCAGCACCTTTAGAGCGGGAGGGCCAGGAGAGACCCAGTACTTC. Its protein product is CAGSTFRAGGPGETQYF.

Only one count was recorded for this clone. The V and J genes are TRBV4-3 and TRBJ2-1; 7 positions match TRBD2. The CDR3 extends over 16 amino acids. Per the germline V gene, CDR1 is LGHNA and CDR2 is YSLEER. Unmatched junction bases numbered 10, after V lost 6 bases and J lost 2 bases. The CDR3: CASSRKMGGTYNEQFF. The CDR3 DNA reads TGCGCCAGCAGTCGAAAGATGGGAGGGACCTACAATGAGCAGTTCTTC.

This clone appeared a single time. The chain uses TRBV11-3 and TRBJ2-7; possibly TRBD1 for D (6 bases). V shed 4 bases and J shed 7 bases, with 17 bases lying between them. This CDR3 is 14 amino acids long. CDR1 is SGHNT, CDR2 YENEEA, per germline. CDR3 residues: CASSSQGGGEEQYF. The CDR3 bases are TGTGCCAGCAGCTCACAAGGGGGTGGCGAGGAGCAGTACTTC.

The V and J genes are TRBV5-1 and TRBJ2-2; 9 nucleotides align to TRBD2. The CDR3 consists of 16 residues. From germline, CDR1 is SGHRS and CDR2 YFSETQ. V was pared by 5 bases and J by 4 bases, with 9 bases of the junction left unmatched. For the CDR3, the DNA is TGCGCCAGCAGAGAAGTTAAAGCGGGGGGCACCGGGGAGCTGTTTTTT. Its protein is CASREVKAGGTGELFF.

The chain recombines TRBV28 with TRBJ2-7, with D perhaps TRBD2 (7 bases). Trimming shortened V by 7 bases and J by 4 bases, and 14 bases separated the two germline ends. Germline CDR1 is MDHEN and CDR2 is SYDVKM. This CDR3 spans 13 amino acids. CDR3 in DNA: TGTGCCAGCAAAGGAGGGGGGGTATACGAGCAGTACTTC. As protein: CASKGGGVYEQYF.

In this sample, this clone turned up a few times. The chain is built from TRBV13 and TRBJ2-7, with D perhaps TRBD1 (6 bases). Trimming removed 2 bases at V and 5 bases at J, with 16 bases between. There are 15 residues in the CDR3. Looked up from germline, CDR1 is PRHDT and CDR2 is FYEKMQ (reference sequence). The CDR3 region is CASSLRDRIYDEQYF. In DNA, the CDR3 is TGTGCCAGCAGCTTACGCGACAGGATCTACGACGAGCAGTACTTC.

The chain uses TRBV28 and TRBJ1-2; 10 nucleotides line up with TRBD1. The CDR3 consists of 15 residues. Germline V lookup: CDR1 MDHEN, CDR2 SYDVKM. With 3 bases clipped from V and 3 bases from J, the junction kept 4 bases outside the gene matches. CDR3 region: CASSFPGQGYYGYTF. The CDR3 DNA reads as TGTGCCAGCAGTTTTCCGGGACAGGGGTACTATGGCTACACCTTC.

CDR3 DNA: TGCGCCAGCAGCTGGGACAGGGCAGAGACCCAGTACTTC. Its translation is CASSWDRAETQYF. The chain couples TRBV5-1 to TRBJ2-5, with 9 bases that match TRBD1. J was trimmed by 4 bases and V by 3 bases; bases with no gene match: 1. This CDR3 region has 13 residues. Per germline, CDR1 SGHRS and CDR2 YFSETQ.

The genes are TRBV27 and TRBJ2-7; 10 nucleotides match TRBD2. Per germline, CDR1 MNHEY and CDR2 SMNVEV (reference sequence). V trimming: 0 bases; J trimming: 12 bases; junction bases outside the gene matches: 14. The CDR3 sequence is 16 residues long. This chain's CDR3 is CASSLSSGTSAPRMYF. The CDR3 region has the DNA TGTGCCAGCAGTTTATCGAGTGGGACTAGCGCTCCGAGGATGTACTTC.

The V gene is TRBV5-1, the J gene TRBJ2-7, with D possibly matching TRBD2 (5 bases). CDR3 size: 13 residues. Per the germline V gene, CDR1 is SGHRS and CDR2 is YFSETQ. The V and J ends lost 1 base and 5 bases respectively, with 10 bases between them. The CDR3 reads CASSLRGEHEQYF. CDR3 nucleotides: TGCGCCAGCAGCTTGCGGGGTGAGCACGAGCAGTACTTC.

The V call is TRBV11-2, the J call TRBJ2-5, with 7 bases aligning to TRBD1. Trimming took 5 bases from V and 11 from J; bases not matched to a gene: 20. The CDR3 contains 16 residues. Germline V gene data show CDR1 as SGHAT and CDR2 as FQNNGV. The CDR3 DNA reads TGTGCCAGCAGCCCAAACCGGGACAGATTTGTTCGGTCGCAGTACTTC. It is translated as CASSPNRDRFVRSQYF.

The rearrangement joins TRBV27 to TRBJ1-2, with 8 bases matching TRBD1. V lost 5 bases, J lost 6 bases, and 5 bases stayed unmatched. The CDR3 runs to 13 residues. Germline V lookup: CDR1 MNHEY, CDR2 SMNVEV (reference sequence). CDR3 protein: CASSPGQVNGYTF. Written as DNA, the CDR3 is TGTGCCAGCAGTCCGGGACAGGTTAATGGCTACACCTTC.

The V and J genes are TRBV6-5 and TRBJ2-1; possibly TRBD2 for D (6 bases). Germline CDR1 reads MNHEY; CDR2 reads SVGAGI. CDR3 length equals 14 residues. V lost 6 bases to trimming and J lost 8 bases, with 17 bases between them. The CDR3 sequence is CASRTALAVYEQFF. In nucleotides, the CDR3 is TGTGCCAGCAGGACGGCCTTAGCGGTCTATGAGCAGTTCTTC.

In its sample, this clone was seen a few times. The CDR3 sequence is CASSQMGLRTDKNIQYF. In nucleotides, the CDR3 is TGTGCCAGCAGCCAAATGGGGTTGAGGACAGACAAAAACATTCAGTACTTC. The gene calls are TRBV7-9 and TRBJ2-4; a weak D match, TRBD1 (6 bases). Germline values: CDR1 SEHNR, CDR2 FQNEAQ (reference sequence). This CDR3 has 17 residues. V lost 5 bases to trimming and J lost 3 bases, with 20 bases between them. Together with reference TRBV7-9 and TRBJ2-4, the CDR3 gives the full variable domain: DTGVSQNPRHKITKRGQNVTFRCDPISEHNRLYWYRQTLGQGPEFLTYFQNEAQLEKSRLLSDRFSAERPKGSFSTLEIQRTEQGDSAMYLCASSQMGLRTDKNIQYFGAGTRLSVL.

The chain combines TRBV5-1 with TRBJ2-1; no firm D call. Per germline, CDR1 SGHRS and CDR2 YFSETQ. CDR3 length equals 13 residues. With 1 base removed from V and 6 bases from J, the gap between germline ends came to 8 bases. DNA of the CDR3: TGCGCCAGCAGCTTGAGCACAGCCAATGAGCAGTTCTTC. It translates to CASSLSTANEQFF.

The CDR3 sequence is CASAGQGDNSPLHF. The DNA of the CDR3 is TGTGCCAGCGCCGGACAGGGGGATAATTCACCCCTCCACTTT. This chain joins TRBV7-9 and TRBJ1-6; 10 bases line up with TRBD1. CDR3 length: 14 amino acids. CDR1 is SEHNR, CDR2 FQNEAQ, per germline (reference sequence). V lost 8 bases, J lost 5 bases, and 3 bases stayed unmatched. Variable domain in full (rest from reference TRBV7-9 and TRBJ1-6): DTGVSQNPRHKITKRGQNVTFRCDPISEHNRLYWYRQTLGQGPEFLTYFQNEAQLEKSRLLSDRFSAERPKGSFSTLEIQRTEQGDSAMYLCASAGQGDNSPLHFGNGTRLTVT.

The chain employs TRBV19 and TRBJ2-3, with TRBD2 identical over 12 bases. After removal of 10 bases from V and 2 bases from J, the junction contained 7 bases not matched to a gene. Germline values: CDR1 LNHDA, CDR2 SQIVND (reference sequence). The CDR3 consists of 15 residues. Here the CDR3 DNA reads TGTGCCACGGTGACTAGCGGGGGACTCACAGATACGCAGTATTTT. The encoded protein is CATVTSGGLTDTQYF.

The rearrangement joins TRBV7-2 to TRBJ2-2, with TRBD1 identical over 8 bases. This CDR3 region has 14 residues. Per germline, CDR1 SGHTA and CDR2 FQGNSA. Unmatched junction bases numbered 2, after V lost 4 bases and J lost 4 bases. CDR3 protein: CASSYGTGTGELFF. Here the CDR3 DNA reads TGTGCCAGCAGCTATGGGACAGGCACCGGGGAGCTGTTTTTT. Together with reference TRBV7-2 and TRBJ2-2, the CDR3 gives the full variable domain: GAGVSQSPSNKVTEKGKDVELRCDPISGHTALYWYRQSLGQGLEFLIYFQGNSAPDKSGLPSDRFSAERTGGSVSTLTIQRTQQEDSAVYLCASSYGTGTGELFFGEGSRLTVL.

As concerns this clone: Other DNA sequences in the same sample also yield this CDR3. CDR3 protein: CASSIGTEAFF. In DNA form, the CDR3 reads TGTGCCAGTAGTATCGGCACTGAAGCTTTCTTT. The V gene is TRBV19, the J gene TRBJ1-1; D unclear. CDR3 length equals 11 residues. V lost 3 bases and J 4 bases, leaving 3 bases between the germline ends. Germline V gene sequence: CDR1 LNHDA, CDR2 SQIVND (reference sequence).

A single count supports this clone. This sequence joins TRBV7-9 and TRBJ2-2; unclear D gene. CDR3 size: 15 residues. V was shortened by 4 bases and J by 2 bases, with 11 bases between the two germline ends. Germline CDR1 SEHNR, CDR2 FQNEAQ (reference sequence). The chain's CDR3 is CASSYSGGNTGELFF. Written as DNA, the CDR3 is TGTGCCAGCAGCTATAGTGGCGGAAACACCGGGGAGCTGTTTTTT.

The genes are TRBV29-1 and TRBJ2-5; D possibly corresponds to TRBD1 (6 bases). The CDR3 length is 14 residues. Trimming removed 3 bases from V and 3 bases from J, with 14 bases in between. CDR1 and CDR2 (germline): SQVTM, ANQGSEA. The CDR3 reads CSVDGTKNKETQYF. The CDR3 coding sequence is TGCAGCGTTGACGGGACAAAAAATAAAGAGACCCAGTACTTC.

The V call is TRBV21-1, the J call TRBJ1-4; the D call in the table, TRBD1, was not verified against the DNA. TRBV21-1 is deemed a pseudogene. CDR3 length: 15 residues. CDR3 sequence: CASVLAGQTNEKLFF. CDR3 bases: TGTGCCAGCGTTCTGGCTGGGCAGACAAATGAAAAACTGTTTTTT.

This chain connects TRBV13 to TRBJ1-1, with TRBD1 identical over 11 bases. J was trimmed by 3 bases and V by 7 bases; bases with no gene match: 4. In germline, CDR1 is PRHDT, CDR2 FYEKMQ (reference sequence). CDR3 size: 14 residues. The CDR3 loop is CASTTGQGDTEAFF. CDR3 in DNA: TGTGCCAGCACCACGGGACAGGGGGACACTGAAGCTTTCTTT.

CDR3 residues: CASSRTKTSGGNSFSTDTQYF. In nucleotides, the CDR3 is TGTGCCAGCAGTCGGACAAAAACTAGCGGGGGGAACAGCTTTAGCACAGATACGCAGTATTTT. This rearrangement joins TRBV7-8 to TRBJ2-3, with 12 bases matching TRBD2. Germline assignment: CDR1 SGHVS and CDR2 FQNEAQ. CDR3 length equals 21 residues. V lost 6 bases and J lost 0; bases outside the gene matches: 19.

This chain uses TRBV4-1 with TRBJ2-3, with a tentative D call TRBD2 (7 bases). There are 16 residues in the CDR3. Germline V gene data show CDR1 as MGHRA and CDR2 as YSYEKL. The ends were cut back, 5 bases at V and 5 bases at J, with 20 bases in the middle. For the CDR3, the DNA is TGCGCCAGCAGCTGGGGGGCGTGGGGGGAGGGAGATACGCAGTATTTT. It translates to CASSWGAWGEGDTQYF.

The chain has TRBV9 and TRBJ2-6; no definite D call. Germline values: CDR1 SGDLS, CDR2 YYNGEE. V dropped 4 bases and J dropped 0 bases, with 11 bases sitting between them. CDR3 length: 16 residues. This CDR3 reads CASSPDIRSGANVLTF. CDR3 DNA sequence: TGTGCCAGCAGCCCAGACATCCGCTCTGGGGCCAACGTCCTGACTTTC.

The rearrangement uses TRBV25-1 and TRBJ2-2; TRBD2 agrees at 7 bases. J was trimmed by 4 bases and V by 6 bases; bases with no gene match: 8. The CDR3 totals 15 residues. Per the germline V gene, CDR1 is MGHDK and CDR2 is SYGVNS. This CDR3 is CASSPAGFFTGELFF. Written as DNA, the CDR3 is TGTGCCAGCAGCCCAGCGGGATTCTTCACCGGGGAGCTGTTTTTT.